The next 3 T cell receptor beta chains were all read from a single sample in a study of T-cell memory formation after mild COVID-19 (dated by TCRdb to the early 2020s). Library method: 5' RACE. This sample was sequenced with an Illumina NovaSeq 6000. TCRdb reprocessed the public reads (quality trimming at Q25 with fastp, clone calling with MiXCR) and kept in-frame beta chains. Rows merge per CDR3 protein into single entries with the most common DNA and genes. Recorded for this sample are about 82,000 distinct CDR3 sequences; approximately 16% of them occurred a single time. The top ten clonotypes cover under 45% of the sample. Sequencing was done on a sample of PBMCs or a T cell subset sorted from them (not recorded which). These receptors came from a man younger than 35 who had mild COVID-19 (a few samples of this study predate the infection). The sample titles of this study are shuffled in the database, so cell type and time point are left out; the donor was told from shared clones.

The V and J genes are TRBV20-1 and TRBJ1-1, with D unresolved. The V gene lost 3 bases and the J gene lost 5 bases, with 25 bases spanning the gap. Germline CDR1 DFQATT, CDR2 SNEGSKA (reference sequence). The length of the CDR3 is 17 residues. The CDR3 is CSARSSGETSGETEAFF. For the CDR3, the DNA is TGCAGTGCTAGGTCCAGTGGGGAAACGTCGGGTGAGACTGAAGCTTTCTTT.

The gene calls are TRBV4-3 and TRBJ2-5; the match to TRBD2 covers 8 bases. The CDR3 extends over 16 amino acids. J gave up 3 bases and V 1 base, and 7 bases lay outside the gene matches. Germline lookup yields CDR1 LGHNA and CDR2 YSLEER. The CDR3 bases are TGCGCCAGCAGCCAAGGTGGTAGCGGGGTCGAAGAGACCCAGTACTTC. Translating it yields CASSQGGSGVEETQYF.

This clonotype showed up just a few times. The chain couples TRBV7-8 to TRBJ2-3; no clear D gene. V lost 4 bases and J 0 bases, leaving 14 bases between the germline ends. Germline assignment: CDR1 SGHVS and CDR2 FQNEAQ. This CDR3 region has 16 residues. The CDR3 bases are TGTGCCAGCAGCTCGATCCCGAGTGCTAGCACAGATACGCAGTATTTT. This gives the protein CASSSIPSASTDTQYF.